Below are 22 T cell receptor beta chains sequenced from a single sample in a study of cytomegalovirus exposure and HLA in healthy donors. Libraries were prepared by immunoSEQ multiplex PCR; TCRdb keeps only in-frame clonotypes and omits some of them. Of roughly 330,000 clones listed, 87% are singletons. The sequenced sample consisted of PBMCs. The origin of the receptors is a woman under 40 in good health and CMV-seropositive.

The gene calls are TRBV28 and TRBJ2-7; possible D gene TRBD2, 5 bases. V lost 5 bases and J lost 3, with 20 bases in between. Germline CDR1 MDHEN, CDR2 SYDVKM. The CDR3 runs 16 residues. In DNA form, the CDR3 reads TGTGCCAGCAGTCCCGCCCCAGAGGGTATCGACTACGAGCAGTACTTC. It is translated as CASSPAPEGIDYEQYF.

The V and J genes are TRBV11-2 and TRBJ2-1, with D hard to call. Trimming removed 1 base from V and 4 bases from J, with 11 bases in between. Germline values: CDR1 SGHAT, CDR2 FQNNGV. The CDR3 has 15 amino acids. CDR3 bases: TGTGCCAGCAGCTTAGGCCAGCGTCCATACAATGAGCAGTTCTTC. Its protein product is CASSLGQRPYNEQFF.

The CDR3 here is CSVALTGVNYEQYF. The CDR3 nucleotides read TGCAGCGTTGCCTTGACAGGGGTAAACTACGAGCAGTACTTC. The chain recombines TRBV29-1 with TRBJ2-7, with 8 bases fitting TRBD1. J was trimmed by 3 bases and V by 4 bases; bases with no gene match: 8. Germline V gene lookup returns CDR1 SQVTM and CDR2 ANQGSEA. The CDR3 spans 14 residues.

This chain links TRBV9 with TRBJ2-1, with 7 bases fitting TRBD2. CDR3 length: 15 amino acids. Germline CDR1 and CDR2: SGDLS and YYNGEE. After removal of 0 bases from V and 5 bases from J, the junction contained 5 bases not matched to a gene. The CDR3 here is CASSVGGLVHNEQFF. The CDR3 region has the DNA TGTGCCAGCAGCGTAGGAGGACTAGTCCACAATGAGCAGTTCTTC. The full variable domain, with the rest looked up from reference TRBV9 and TRBJ2-1, is DSGVTQTPKHLITATGQRVTLRCSPRSGDLSVYWYQQSLDQGLQFLIQYYNGEERAKGNILERFSAQQFPDLHSELNLSSLELGDSALYFCASSVGGLVHNEQFFGPGTRLTVL.

Only a few counts were recorded for this clone. The genes are TRBV5-1 and TRBJ2-5; D uncertain. The V end lost 0 bases, the J end lost 0 bases, and 3 bases lay between the germline ends. The CDR3 extends over 13 amino acids. Germline V gives CDR1 SGHRS, CDR2 YFSETQ. The CDR3 region is CASSLADQETQYF. The CDR3 bases are TGCGCCAGCAGCTTGGCGGACCAAGAGACCCAGTACTTC.

Details on this clone: An end of the junction does not agree with germline; a read error may underlie this. This chain connects TRBV6-5 to TRBJ2-2; D is possibly TRBD1 or TRBD2 (6 bases each). CDR3 size: 16 residues. Germline lookup yields CDR1 MNHEY and CDR2 SVGAGI. Here the CDR3 DNA reads TGTGCCAGCAGTTACGAAGCCCTAAGGGGGGCCGGGGGGCTGTTTTTT. Residues: CASSYEALRGAGGLFF.

This sequence joins TRBV13 and TRBJ2-5; 10 bases align to TRBD2. Germline values: CDR1 PRHDT, CDR2 FYEKMQ (reference sequence). The CDR3 extends over 14 amino acids. Trimming took 10 bases from V and 1 from J; bases not matched to a gene: 6. CDR3 protein: CANPRTSGQETQYF. For the CDR3, the DNA is TGTGCCAACCCCAGGACTAGCGGCCAAGAGACCCAGTACTTC. The whole variable domain, remainder taken from reference TRBV13 and TRBJ2-5, is AAGVIQSPRHLIKEKRETATLKCYPIPRHDTVYWYQQGPGQDPQFLISFYEKMQSDKGSIPDRFSAQQFSDYHSELNMSSLELGDSALYFCANPRTSGQETQYFGPGTRLLVL.

The genes are TRBV5-6 and TRBJ1-3; maybe TRBD1 (5 bases). CDR3 size: 14 residues. Between the trimmed V and J ends, which lost 3 bases and 4 bases, there was a span of 11 bases. Germline CDR1 SGHDT, CDR2 YYEEEE. Here the CDR3 reads CASSSWGVGNTIYF. CDR3 coding DNA: TGTGCCAGCAGCTCTTGGGGGGTCGGAAACACCATATATTTT.

This chain joins TRBV5-6 and TRBJ2-2, with a possible D match to TRBD2 (6 bases). Germline V lookup: CDR1 SGHDT, CDR2 YYEEEE. V lost 1 base to trimming and J lost 5 bases, with 15 bases between them. The CDR3 loop spans 16 amino acids. CDR3 DNA sequence: TGTGCCAGCAGCTTGATCACGGGGGAAGGGACCGGGGAGCTGTTTTTT. Residues: CASSLITGEGTGELFF. Full variable domain (missing parts from reference TRBV5-6 and TRBJ2-2): DAGVTQSPTHLIKTRGQQVTLRCSPKSGHDTVSWYQQALGQGPQFIFQYYEEEERQRGNFPDRFSGHQFPNYSSELNVNALLLGDSALYLCASSLITGEGTGELFFGEGSRLTVL.

The J gene is TRBJ1-4, the V gene TRBV7-2; a weak D match, TRBD1 (6 bases). The germline V and J ends were trimmed by 5 bases and 7 bases, with 8 bases remaining between them. CDR1 and CDR2 from the germline V gene are SGHTA and FQGNSA. The CDR3 is 12 amino acids. The CDR3 sequence is CASSVRGEKLFF. DNA for the CDR3: TGTGCCAGCAGCGTCAGGGGTGAAAAACTGTTTTTT.

As concerns this clone: Additional DNA sequences in this sample encode the identical CDR3. This chain uses TRBV15 with TRBJ2-1; either TRBD1 or TRBD2 may fit D (5 bases each). With 0 bases removed from V and 5 bases from J, the gap between germline ends came to 8 bases. CDR1 LNHNV and CDR2 YYDKDF come from the germline V gene (reference sequence). CDR3 length: 14 residues. Written as DNA, the CDR3 is TGTGCCACCAGCAGAGATGGGGGAAACAATGAGCAGTTCTTC. This gives the protein CATSRDGGNNEQFF.

V is TRBV28 and J is TRBJ1-5; D uncertain. V shed 9 bases and J shed 0 bases, with 9 bases lying between them. The CDR3 runs to 13 residues. CDR1 MDHEN and CDR2 SYDVKM come from the germline V gene. CDR3 sequence reads: CASTIISNQPQHF. CDR3 DNA sequence: TGTGCCAGTACGATAATTAGCAATCAGCCCCAGCATTTT.

This chain connects TRBV5-1 to TRBJ2-1; 12 nucleotides match TRBD2. The CDR3 length is 15 residues. The trim removed 5 bases at V and 1 base at J, leaving 1 base unmatched. Per germline, CDR1 SGHRS and CDR2 YFSETQ. This CDR3 reads CASRTSGGSYNEQFF. In DNA form, the CDR3 reads TGCGCCAGCAGGACTAGCGGGGGATCCTACAATGAGCAGTTCTTC.

The chain employs TRBV19 and TRBJ1-1; 8 bases line up with TRBD1. The V segment lost 4 bases and the J segment 1 base; nucleotides outside the gene matches: 5. Germline V gene data show CDR1 as LNHDA and CDR2 as SQIVND (reference sequence). The CDR3 length is 15 residues. CDR3 protein: CASSTTGGGNTEAFF. CDR3 nucleotides: TGTGCCAGTAGTACAACAGGGGGAGGGAACACTGAAGCTTTCTTT.

The V and J genes are TRBV2 and TRBJ1-1, with D unresolved. In germline, CDR1 is SNHLY, CDR2 FYNNEI. The CDR3 totals 14 residues. V gave up 6 bases and J gave up 1 base, with 12 bases separating them. CDR3 in amino acids: CASRPSNRNTEAFF. The CDR3 DNA sequence: TGTGCCAGCAGGCCCTCGAACAGGAACACTGAAGCTTTCTTT.

This chain links TRBV6-1 with TRBJ2-3, with D uncertain. The length of the CDR3 is 15 residues. V lost 0 bases, J lost 3 bases, and 10 bases lay in between. Germline V gives CDR1 MNHNS, CDR2 SASEGT. DNA of the CDR3: TGTGCCAGCAGTGAAGCCCCTGTCCGGACAGATACGCAGTATTTT. Protein: CASSEAPVRTDTQYF.

The J gene is TRBJ1-3, the V gene TRBV7-3; D is unresolved. The CDR3 is 12 residues long. Germline assignment: CDR1 SGHTA and CDR2 FQGTGA. The V and J ends lost 8 bases and 4 bases respectively, with 9 bases between them. The CDR3 nucleotides read TGTGCCAGCGGTCTTGGAGGAAACACCATATATTTT. This gives the protein CASGLGGNTIYF.

This rearrangement joins TRBV6-5 to TRBJ2-7, with 9 bases lining up with TRBD1. The germline CDR1 and CDR2 sequences are MNHEY and SVGAGI. The CDR3 has 16 residues. J lost 3 bases, V lost 0 bases, and 6 bases had no gene match. The CDR3 DNA reads as TGTGCCAGCAGTTACTCTTGGGACAGGGCCGTCTACGAGCAGTACTTC. This gives the protein CASSYSWDRAVYEQYF.

This chain uses TRBV2 with TRBJ1-4; D uncertain. CDR3 length: 14 amino acids. The germline V and J ends were trimmed by 2 bases and 4 bases, with 8 bases remaining between them. Germline values: CDR1 SNHLY, CDR2 FYNNEI. CDR3 in amino acids: CASSEPSLNEKLFF. CDR3 DNA: TGTGCCAGCAGTGAACCCTCCCTTAATGAAAAACTGTTTTTT.

The J gene is TRBJ2-2, the V gene TRBV6-6; 9 bases are shared with TRBD1. J gave up 7 bases and V 9 bases, and 9 bases lay outside the gene matches. This CDR3 has 14 amino acids. CDR1 and CDR2 (germline): MNHNY, SVGAGI (reference sequence). The CDR3 spells CASTDRGDNGELFF. CDR3 DNA sequence: TGTGCCAGTACCGACAGGGGGGATAACGGGGAGCTGTTTTTT.

The chain combines TRBV5-1 with TRBJ2-3, with D unresolved. Germline CDR1 reads SGHRS; CDR2 reads YFSETQ. The CDR3 spans 13 residues. The V and J ends lost 2 bases and 4 bases respectively, with 8 bases between them. CDR3 bases: TGCGCCAGCAGCTTAGGAGTTGCAGATACGCAGTATTTT. This encodes CASSLGVADTQYF.

This chain links TRBV6-1 with TRBJ2-7, with 7 bases matching TRBD1. Trimming took 3 bases from V and 0 from J; bases not matched to a gene: 14. The CDR3 runs to 18 residues. Germline loops: CDR1 MNHNS, CDR2 SASEGT. CDR3 in amino acids: CASSETGNLVLASYEQYF. CDR3 sequence (DNA): TGTGCCAGCAGTGAGACAGGGAATTTAGTGTTGGCCTCCTACGAGCAGTACTTC.